These 7 T cell receptor beta chains came from one sample sequenced in a study of blood T cell repertoires in COVID-19. Repertoires were generated with immunoSEQ multiplex PCR, while TCRdb's copy carries only in-frame clones and drops some. The sample carries 100,000 to 150,000 clones, around 82% recorded once. Sequencing was done on a sample of peripheral blood. All receptors derive from a woman aged 25 to 39 who had recovered from COVID-19.

This chain connects TRBV11-2 to TRBJ2-5, with a tentative D call TRBD2 (6 bases). The V gene lost 5 bases and the J gene lost 2 bases, with 15 bases spanning the gap. Germline V lookup: CDR1 SGHAT, CDR2 FQNNGV. This CDR3 comprises 15 residues. The CDR3 coding sequence is TGTGCCAGCAGCCTGCGGTGGCGGGAACAAGAGACCCAGTACTTC. The encoded protein is CASSLRWREQETQYF.

The V gene is TRBV11-2, the J gene TRBJ1-3; D not certain. In germline, CDR1 is SGHAT, CDR2 FQNNGV. Trimming took off 7 bases at V and 1 base at J, with 11 bases between the two ends. This CDR3 has 14 amino acids. The DNA of the CDR3 is TGTGCCAGCACCCTAGCCCGTTCTGGAAACACCATATATTTT. It is translated as CASTLARSGNTIYF. The full variable domain, with the rest looked up from reference TRBV11-2 and TRBJ1-3, is EAGVAQSPRYKIIEKRQSVAFWCNPISGHATLYWYQQILGQGPKLLIQFQNNGVVDDSQLPKDRFSAERLKGVDSTLKIQPAKLEDSAVYLCASTLARSGNTIYFGEGSWLTVV.

This clone has more than one count but fewer than ten. The chain links TRBV6-2 or TRBV6-3 to TRBJ2-7; 8 bases agree with TRBD2. Germline V gene lookup returns CDR1 MNHEY and CDR2 SVGEGT. CDR3 length: 11 amino acids. V shed 5 bases and J 10 bases; nucleotides not matched to a gene: 4. The CDR3 DNA follows: TGTGCCAGCAGTGGCGGGGGGTATCAGTACTTC. This codes for CASSGGGYQYF.

The gene calls are TRBV3-1 (or the pseudogene TRBV3-2) and TRBJ2-5; 9 positions match TRBD2. The CDR3 covers 20 residues. V trimming: 0 bases; J trimming: 5 bases; junction bases outside the gene matches: 19. Germline-derived CDR1 and CDR2 are LGHDT and YNNKEL (reference sequence). The CDR3 reads CASSQDLTPTAGGPRETQYF. The CDR3 nucleotides are TGTGCCAGCAGCCAAGATCTCACTCCCACAGCGGGGGGCCCAAGGGAGACCCAGTACTTC.

J is TRBJ2-6 and V is TRBV3-1 (or the pseudogene TRBV3-2); 8 nucleotides agree with TRBD1. Germline assignment: CDR1 LGHDT and CDR2 YNNKEL (reference sequence). The length of the CDR3 is 18 residues. The V segment lost 5 bases and the J segment 1 base; nucleotides outside the gene matches: 10. Here the CDR3 DNA reads TGTGCCAGCAGCATCCGACAGGGGAAGATATCTGGGGCCAACGTCCTGACTTTC. As protein: CASSIRQGKISGANVLTF.

V usage is TRBV14 and J usage is TRBJ1-2; no definite D call. The length of the CDR3 is 17 residues. The ends were cut back, 0 bases at V and 0 bases at J, with 14 bases in the middle. Looked up from germline, CDR1 is SGHDN and CDR2 is FVKESK. The CDR3 region is CASSQDSWSETNYGYTF. In DNA form, the CDR3 reads TGTGCCAGCAGCCAAGATTCTTGGTCGGAGACTAACTATGGCTACACCTTC.

As for this clone: Other DNA variants within this sample encode the same CDR3. The gene calls are TRBV6-5 and TRBJ2-3, with D unclear. The CDR3 runs to 15 residues. CDR1 is MNHEY and CDR2 is SVGAGI in the germline V gene. V lost 2 bases to trimming and J lost 1 base, with 10 bases between them. In DNA form, the CDR3 reads TGTGCCAGCAGTTACAGTCGAGGCGGCACAGATACGCAGTATTTT. Protein: CASSYSRGGTDTQYF.